This T cell receptor (beta chain) was retrieved from a study of T cell changes during pregnancy in multiple sclerosis. Produced via immunoSEQ multiplex PCR; TCRdb's table is partial and in-frame only. The sample yields approximately 88,000 clones, about 93% seen once. CDR3 length: 13 amino acids. V lost 3 bases, J lost 6 bases, and 9 bases lay in between. Germline V CDR1 and CDR2: SGDLS, YYNGEE. The V gene is TRBV9, the J gene TRBJ2-2; D not resolved. Sequencing was performed on peripheral blood, taken in the first trimester of pregnancy. The source is a female donor with multiple sclerosis, enrolled in a pregnancy study. CDR3 nucleotides: TGTGCCAGCAGCGCGCCTATGTCCGGGGAGCTGTTTTTT. It encodes CASSAPMSGELFF.